These 5 T cell receptor beta chains share one sample of origin, sequenced in a study of Ad26.COV2.S vaccination and SARS-CoV-2 variants. Only in-frame clones appear in the TCRdb table, and some are missing; sequencing was by immunoSEQ multiplex PCR. The table records 350,000 to 500,000 clones, 89% of them present only once. Treatment in this sample: around 19 received Ad26.COV2.S at low or high dose, single or two shots; about 5 received placebo; per-sample allocation not given. Material that was analyzed had been drawn on day 63 after the first vaccine or placebo injection. Sample: peripheral blood, taken in a trial of Ad26.COV2.S vaccine versus placebo. The receptor source for this set is a person between 18 and 65 years old who received the Ad26.COV2.S COVID-19 vaccine or a placebo.

The chain joins TRBV11-3 to TRBJ2-1; D remains ambiguous. The CDR3 is 13 amino acids. CDR1 and CDR2 (germline): SGHNT, YENEEA. Between the trimmed V and J ends, which lost 1 base and 8 bases, there was a span of 9 bases. The CDR3 reads CASSLAGGDEQFF. The CDR3 DNA reads TGTGCCAGCAGCTTAGCAGGCGGCGATGAGCAGTTCTTC.

The chain recombines TRBV30 with TRBJ1-1; D not resolved. Between the trimmed V and J ends, which lost 4 bases and 5 bases, there was a span of 11 bases. Germline values: CDR1 GTSNPN, CDR2 SVGIG (reference sequence). The CDR3 runs to 12 residues. The CDR3, as DNA: TGTGCCTGGATGATTGACATTACTGAAGCTTTCTTT. It codes for CAWMIDITEAFF.

The gene calls are TRBV24-1 and TRBJ2-1, with unresolved D. CDR3 length: 15 amino acids. The germline V gene has CDR1 KGHDR and CDR2 SFDVKD. Trimming stripped 1 base from V and 6 bases from J, with 12 bases between. CDR3 in amino acids: CATSDFAAGSNEQFF. In nucleotides, the CDR3 is TGTGCCACCAGTGATTTTGCGGCCGGGTCCAATGAGCAGTTCTTC.

The chain combines TRBV19 with TRBJ1-3, with no clear D. The CDR3 is made up of 13 amino acids. Per the germline V gene, CDR1 is LNHDA and CDR2 is SQIVND (reference sequence). Trimming left V 2 bases short and J 3 bases short, with 5 bases between. The CDR3 loop reads CASSIRNGNTIYF. The CDR3 DNA sequence: TGTGCCAGTAGTATAAGGAATGGAAACACCATATATTTT.

The V and J genes are TRBV13 and TRBJ2-3; D possibly matches TRBD1 or TRBD2 (6 bases each). The CDR3 sequence is 15 residues long. The V end was cut by 3 bases, the J end by 11 bases, with 21 bases between. CDR1 PRHDT and CDR2 FYEKMQ come from the germline V gene (reference sequence). CDR3 protein: CASSFGVMGAGGQYF. The CDR3 DNA follows: TGTGCCAGCAGCTTTGGAGTTATGGGGGCCGGGGGGCAGTATTTT.